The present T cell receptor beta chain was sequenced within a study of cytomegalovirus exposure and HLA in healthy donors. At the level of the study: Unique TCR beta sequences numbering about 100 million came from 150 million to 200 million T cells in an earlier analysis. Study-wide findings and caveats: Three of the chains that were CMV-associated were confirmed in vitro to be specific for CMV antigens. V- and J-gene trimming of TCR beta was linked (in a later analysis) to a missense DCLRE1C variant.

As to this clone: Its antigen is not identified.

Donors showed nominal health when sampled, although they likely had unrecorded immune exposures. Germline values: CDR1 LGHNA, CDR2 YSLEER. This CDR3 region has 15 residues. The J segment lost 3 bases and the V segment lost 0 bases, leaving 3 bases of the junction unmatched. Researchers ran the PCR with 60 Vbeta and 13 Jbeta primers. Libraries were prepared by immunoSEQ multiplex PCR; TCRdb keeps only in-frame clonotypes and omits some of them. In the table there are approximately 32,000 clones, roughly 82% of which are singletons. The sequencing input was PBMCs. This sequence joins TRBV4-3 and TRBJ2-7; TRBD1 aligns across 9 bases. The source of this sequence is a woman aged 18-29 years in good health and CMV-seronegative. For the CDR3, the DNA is TGCGCCAGCAGCCAAGAGGACAGGGGAAACTACGAGCAGTACTTC. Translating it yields CASSQEDRGNYEQYF.